The 7 T cell receptor beta chains listed next were all sequenced from one sample in a study of T cell changes during pregnancy in multiple sclerosis. TCRdb keeps only in-frame clones here, not all; method: immunoSEQ multiplex PCR. The data hold about 79,000 clones, with roughly 95% observed a single time. Sequences were derived from peripheral blood, sampled in the second trimester of pregnancy. The origin of the receptors is a female donor in good health, enrolled as a control in a pregnancy study.

Only a few counts were recorded for this clone. This chain connects TRBV4-1 to TRBJ2-7; perhaps TRBD2 as D (5 bases). Trimming stripped 5 bases from V and 3 bases from J, with 20 bases between. The CDR3 is made up of 16 amino acids. CDR1 is MGHRA and CDR2 is YSYEKL in the germline V gene. The CDR3 loop is CASSARDPGNLYEQYF. In DNA, the CDR3 is TGCGCCAGCAGCGCCCGGGATCCGGGGAACCTCTACGAGCAGTACTTC.

V gene TRBV4-3 combines with J gene TRBJ1-2, with no clear D. The V end lost 0 bases, the J end lost 5 bases, and 13 bases lay between the germline ends. The CDR3 extends over 15 amino acids. From germline, CDR1 is LGHNA and CDR2 YSLEER. CDR3 nucleotides: TGCGCCAGCAGCCAAGAAGCTTTTGGAGATTATGGCTACACCTTC. This translates into CASSQEAFGDYGYTF.

In this sample, this clone turned up once. The chain employs TRBV4-1 and TRBJ2-3, with a weak D call TRBD2 (5 bases). Germline CDR1 is MGHRA and CDR2 is YSYEKL. V was pared by 3 bases and J by 2 bases, with 9 bases between. This CDR3 spans 14 amino acids. The CDR3 DNA is TGCGCCAGCAGCCAGTACGGGGACACAGATACGCAGTATTTT. This codes for CASSQYGDTDTQYF.

V is TRBV27 and J is TRBJ2-7, with a possible D match to TRBD1 (5 bases). This CDR3 has 15 amino acids. V dropped 2 bases and J dropped 0 bases, with 11 bases sitting between them. Germline V gives CDR1 MNHEY, CDR2 SMNVEV (reference sequence). CDR3: CASSLRAGLSYEQYF. The DNA for the CDR3 is TGTGCCAGCAGTTTACGGGCAGGGCTCTCCTACGAGCAGTACTTC.

This rearrangement joins TRBV7-3 to TRBJ2-3; tentative D call: TRBD1 (6 bases). CDR1 is SGHTA, CDR2 FQGTGA, per germline. The V end was cut by 8 bases, the J end by 6 bases, with 15 bases between. This CDR3 region has 13 residues. CDR3 DNA: TGTGCCAGCGGGCCAGGGGCTGGGGATACGCAGTATTTT. Translating gives CASGPGAGDTQYF.

As concerns this clone: Additional DNA sequences in this sample encode the identical CDR3. The chain carries TRBV10-2 and TRBJ2-1, with 9 bases matching TRBD1. V trimming: 8 bases; J trimming: 3 bases; junction bases outside the gene matches: 5. The CDR3 extends over 14 amino acids. CDR1 is WSHSY, CDR2 SAAADI, per germline. CDR3 bases: TGCGCCAGCCGAGGGACAGGGTACTACAATGAGCAGTTCTTC. Amino acids: CASRGTGYYNEQFF.

The chain recombines TRBV6-1 with TRBJ1-5; no firm D call. This CDR3 spans 10 amino acids. From germline, CDR1 is MNHNS and CDR2 SASEGT. The V gene lost 10 bases and the J gene lost 3 bases, with 4 bases spanning the gap. This CDR3 is CAIYNQPQHF. CDR3 sequence (DNA): TGTGCCATCTACAATCAGCCCCAGCATTTT.